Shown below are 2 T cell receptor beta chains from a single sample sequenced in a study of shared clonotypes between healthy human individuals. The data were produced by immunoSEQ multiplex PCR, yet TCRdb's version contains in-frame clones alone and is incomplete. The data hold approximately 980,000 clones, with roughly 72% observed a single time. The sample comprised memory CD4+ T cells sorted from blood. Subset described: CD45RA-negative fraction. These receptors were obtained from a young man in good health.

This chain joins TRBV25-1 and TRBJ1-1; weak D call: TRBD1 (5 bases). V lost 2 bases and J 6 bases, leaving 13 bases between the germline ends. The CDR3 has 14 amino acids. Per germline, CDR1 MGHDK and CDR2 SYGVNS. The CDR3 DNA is TGTGCCAGCAGTGAACGGGGACCAGTCCCTGAAGCTTTCTTT. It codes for CASSERGPVPEAFF. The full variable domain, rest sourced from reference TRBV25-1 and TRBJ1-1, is EADIYQTPRYLVIGTGKKITLECSQTMGHDKMYWYQQDPGMELHLIHYSYGVNSTEKGDLSSESTVSRIRTEHFPLTLESARPSHTSQYLCASSERGPVPEAFFGQGTRLTVV.

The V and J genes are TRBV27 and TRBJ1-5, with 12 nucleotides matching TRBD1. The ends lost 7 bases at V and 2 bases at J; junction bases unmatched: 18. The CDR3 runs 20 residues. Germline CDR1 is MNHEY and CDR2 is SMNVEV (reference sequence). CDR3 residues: CASIKFRDRGRNRGNQPQHF. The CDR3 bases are TGTGCCAGCATCAAATTCCGGGACAGGGGGCGTAATAGGGGCAATCAGCCCCAGCATTTT.